This T cell receptor beta chain was identified during a study of blood T cells in healthy people across ages. Total RNA amounts of at least 5.5 micrograms were extracted per sample. V shed 5 bases, J shed 7 bases, and the junction held 2 bases outside the gene matches. Germline CDR1 is MNHNY and CDR2 is SVGAGI (reference sequence). This CDR3 has 12 residues. This clonotype was picked up many times. The antigen is undetermined. The authors ran a second PCR of about 6 to 11 cycles using a sample-barcoded 5' primer and a J-beta primer mix. TCRdb re-derived calls from the 5' RACE reads in MiXCR, one entry per CDR3 protein. The sample includes some 640,000 distinct CDR3 sequences, approximately 30% seen only once; the top ten take 15% to 17%. Broader study findings: Unsorted PBMCs ruled out conclusive naive versus antigen-experienced comparison. Expanded clonotype shifts may have been confounded, as the donors had an unknown CMV status.

The chain links TRBV6-6 to TRBJ2-1, with 7 bases aligning to TRBD1. The sequence was obtained from a woman aged 80 or older in good health. Sequencing was done on a sample of blood. The CDR3 loop is CASSEQGNEQFF. CDR3 DNA sequence: TGTGCCAGCAGTGAACAGGGGAATGAGCAGTTCTTC.